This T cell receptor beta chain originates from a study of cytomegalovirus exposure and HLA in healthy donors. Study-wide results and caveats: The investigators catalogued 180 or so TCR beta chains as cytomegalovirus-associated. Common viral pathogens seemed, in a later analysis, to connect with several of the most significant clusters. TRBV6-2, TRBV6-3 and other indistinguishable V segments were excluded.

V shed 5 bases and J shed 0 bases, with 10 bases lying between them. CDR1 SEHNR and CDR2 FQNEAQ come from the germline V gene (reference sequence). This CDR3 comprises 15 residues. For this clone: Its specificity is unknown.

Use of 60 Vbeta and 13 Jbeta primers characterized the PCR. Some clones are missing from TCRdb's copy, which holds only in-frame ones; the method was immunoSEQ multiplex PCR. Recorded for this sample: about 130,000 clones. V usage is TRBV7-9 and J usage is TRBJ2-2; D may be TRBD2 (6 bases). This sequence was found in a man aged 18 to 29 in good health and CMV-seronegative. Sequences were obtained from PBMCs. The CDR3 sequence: CASSMEGANTGELFF. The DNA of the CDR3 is TGTGCCAGCAGCATGGAGGGCGCGAACACCGGGGAGCTGTTTTTT.